Listed here are 16 T cell receptor beta chains from one sample, sequenced in a study of cytotoxic CD8 clonotypes in ibrutinib-treated CLL. Generated by immunoSEQ multiplex PCR, the TCRdb table keeps only in-frame clones and is missing some. The table has 150,000 to 250,000 clones, approximately 72% seen once; the top ten hold about an eighth. This specimen consisted of PBMCs, obtained after 24 months of ibrutinib treatment. The receptors come from a human donor with chronic lymphocytic leukemia.

The chain employs TRBV23-1 and TRBJ2-1, with TRBD2 as a possible D gene (6 bases). TRBV23-1 belongs to the ORF category, with a function that is uncertain. The CDR3 is 17 amino acids. V lost 0 bases and J 4 bases, leaving 16 bases between the germline ends. The CDR3 loop is CASSQSQRESSYNEQFF. CDR3 bases: TGCGCCAGCAGTCAATCACAACGGGAGAGTTCTTACAATGAGCAGTTCTTC.

The V call is TRBV29-1, the J call TRBJ2-1, with no clear D. This CDR3 contains 13 residues. The V gene's germline CDR1 is SQVTM and CDR2 ANQGSEA. V was shortened by 8 bases and J by 6 bases, with 17 bases between the two germline ends. CDR3: CSIDETRLNEQFF. DNA for the CDR3: TGCAGCATCGACGAGACAAGGCTCAATGAGCAGTTCTTC.

The table lists this clone with a few counts. The same CDR3 arises from other DNA sequences in this sample as well. This chain connects TRBV10-3 to TRBJ2-3, with no clear D. The CDR3 has 15 residues. V dropped 3 bases and J dropped 0 bases, with 10 bases sitting between them. From germline, CDR1 is ENHRY and CDR2 SYGVKD. The DNA for the CDR3 is TGTGCCATCAGTGATTCGACCGCTAGCACAGATACGCAGTATTTT. Translating it yields CAISDSTASTDTQYF.

There are many counts of this clone. V and J are TRBV6-5 and TRBJ2-1; D ambiguous. The germline V gene has CDR1 MNHEY and CDR2 SVGAGI. Trimming cost V 5 bases and J 4 bases, with 9 bases left between them. CDR3 size: 13 residues. DNA of the CDR3: TGTGCCAGCAGTCTTACACTGTACAATGAGCAGTTCTTC. Amino acids: CASSLTLYNEQFF.

This clone was observed once. The CDR3 bases are TGTGCCAGCAGCGTAGGACTTATAGGCAGACTACTCTATGGCTACACCTTC. Translated, it gives CASSVGLIGRLLYGYTF. The chain combines TRBV9 with TRBJ1-2; no clear D gene. CDR3 size: 17 residues. Germline V gives CDR1 SGDLS, CDR2 YYNGEE. The germline V and J ends were trimmed by 0 bases and 4 bases, with 19 bases remaining between them. Full variable domain (missing parts from reference TRBV9 and TRBJ1-2): DSGVTQTPKHLITATGQRVTLRCSPRSGDLSVYWYQQSLDQGLQFLIQYYNGEERAKGNILERFSAQQFPDLHSELNLSSLELGDSALYFCASSVGLIGRLLYGYTFGSGTRLTVV.

In this sample, this clone turned up a few times. The chain couples TRBV2 to TRBJ1-2; D ambiguous. V shed 7 bases and J shed 2 bases, with 11 bases lying between them. The CDR3 has 13 amino acids. Germline V gene data show CDR1 as SNHLY and CDR2 as FYNNEI. CDR3 nucleotide sequence: TGTGCCAGCAAACTGCGGGGAAACTATGGCTACACCTTC. Protein sequence: CASKLRGNYGYTF.

The sample holds one count of this clone. This chain joins TRBV10-1 and TRBJ2-5; 12 bases align to TRBD2. This CDR3 has 15 residues. V gave up 6 bases and J gave up 1 base; unmatched junction bases: 3. Germline-derived CDR1 and CDR2 are WNHNN and SYGVQD (reference sequence). CDR3 sequence (DNA): TGCGCCAGCAGCCGGGGACTAGCGGGCCAAGAGACCCAGTACTTC. It specifies CASSRGLAGQETQYF.

The chain joins TRBV7-3 to TRBJ2-3, with D perhaps TRBD2 (9 bases). Germline lookup yields CDR1 SGHTA and CDR2 FQGTGA. This CDR3 is 16 amino acids long. The V end was cut by 5 bases, the J end by 2 bases, with 17 bases between. The DNA for the CDR3 is TGTGCCAGCAGCCAGGGGGCTAGCGGGGCCACAGATACGCAGTATTTT. Its protein product is CASSQGASGATDTQYF.

This chain uses TRBV5-1 with TRBJ2-3, with 10 bases fitting TRBD2. Looked up from germline, CDR1 is SGHRS and CDR2 is YFSETQ. V lost 4 bases, J lost 1 base, and 6 bases stayed unmatched. This CDR3 contains 16 residues. CDR3 sequence reads: CASSPKLAGGTDTQYF. CDR3 in DNA: TGCGCCAGCAGCCCTAAGCTAGCGGGGGGCACAGATACGCAGTATTTT.

The rearrangement uses TRBV11-3 and TRBJ2-1, with D possibly being TRBD2 (6 bases). Germline V gives CDR1 SGHNT, CDR2 YENEEA. V lost 5 bases, J lost 5 bases, and 13 bases lay in between. This CDR3 contains 14 residues. The CDR3, as DNA: TGTGCCAGCAGCGCCGGGACTGCCCACAATGAGCAGTTCTTC. Translated: CASSAGTAHNEQFF. The full variable domain, completed using reference TRBV11-3 and TRBJ2-1, is EAGVVQSPRYKIIEKKQPVAFWCNPISGHNTLYWYLQNLGQGPELLIRYENEEAVDDSQLPKDRFSAERLKGVDSTLKIQPAELGDSAVYLCASSAGTAHNEQFFGPGTRLTVL.

This clone was seen a single time. The chain couples TRBV2 to TRBJ2-7; 8 nucleotides match TRBD1. Germline assignment: CDR1 SNHLY and CDR2 FYNNEI. The V gene end was trimmed by 7 bases and the J gene end by 3 bases; junction bases not matched to a gene: 8. The CDR3 runs 14 residues. The chain's CDR3 is CASMRTGYFYEQYF. The CDR3 DNA is TGTGCCAGCATGCGGACAGGGTACTTCTACGAGCAGTACTTC.

The chain has TRBV7-8 and TRBJ2-7; 7 bases line up with TRBD2. V was pared by 0 bases and J by 0 bases, with 11 bases of the junction left unmatched. There are 18 residues in the CDR3. CDR1 is SGHVS, CDR2 FQNEAQ, per germline. CDR3 coding DNA: TGTGCCAGCAGCTTAGCGCGGGGCACGGGAGGCAGCTCCTACGAGCAGTACTTC. It codes for CASSLARGTGGSSYEQYF. Full variable domain (rest looked up from reference TRBV7-8 and TRBJ2-7): GAGVSQSPRYKVAKRGQDVALRCDPISGHVSLFWYQQALGQGPEFLTYFQNEAQLDKSGLPSDRFFAERPEGSVSTLKIQRTQQEDSAVYLCASSLARGTGGSSYEQYFGPGTRLTVT.

Comments on this clone: In the same sample, other DNA sequences code for this CDR3. V usage is TRBV7-2 and J usage is TRBJ1-5; D not resolved. The germline V and J ends were trimmed by 0 bases and 0 bases, with 6 bases remaining between them. The CDR3 totals 15 residues. Germline-derived CDR1 and CDR2 are SGHTA and FQGNSA. The CDR3 DNA reads TGTGCCAGCAGCTTAGCCGGTTATAGCAATCAGCCCCAGCATTTT. This gives the protein CASSLAGYSNQPQHF.

The chain links TRBV2 to TRBJ2-7, with TRBD2 matching 8 bases. The germline gives CDR1 SNHLY, CDR2 FYNNEI. This CDR3 comprises 14 residues. The V segment lost 6 bases and the J segment 6 bases; nucleotides outside the gene matches: 10. The CDR3 sequence is CASRRGLDYSEQYF. In DNA form, the CDR3 reads TGTGCCAGCAGGAGGGGACTAGACTACTCCGAGCAGTACTTC.

This chain links TRBV28 with TRBJ2-1, with TRBD2 matching over 7 bases. Trimming cost V 3 bases and J 4 bases; bases outside gene matches: 12. The CDR3 covers 17 residues. Germline V lookup: CDR1 MDHEN, CDR2 SYDVKM. The CDR3 DNA follows: TGTGCCAGCAGTTTGCAGGCGGGAGCTTCGGGTTACAATGAGCAGTTCTTC. This gives the protein CASSLQAGASGYNEQFF.

A few counts support this clone. V is TRBV28 and J is TRBJ2-7, with 9 positions matching TRBD2. Losses at the gene ends were 6 bases for V and 3 bases for J; bases not matched to a gene: 9. Germline V CDR1 and CDR2: MDHEN, SYDVKM. The CDR3 is 15 residues long. CDR3 region: CASSKLAGLDYEQYF. CDR3 bases: TGTGCCAGCAGCAAACTAGCGGGCCTAGACTACGAGCAGTACTTC.